This T cell receptor (beta chain) was sequenced in a study of CXCR3-negative and CXCR3-positive naive CD8 T cells. Sorting yielded triplicates of approximately 300,000 cells for each CD8+ T cell subset. Turning to this clonotype: Its antigen is currently unknown.

Study outcomes and limitations: Upon cryopreservation, CXCR3 expression partially decreased, and most assays used fresh PBMCs. Naive CXCR3-negative cells resembled naive CXCR3-positive cells in TRBV-TRBJ usage; memory cells differed. Much lower diversity was found in memory CD8+ cells, while both naive subsets had comparably high diversity. In CXCR3-positive naive cells, the TRB CDR3s were more hydrophobic than in CXCR3-negative naive cells.

The germline V gene has CDR1 PRHDT and CDR2 FYEKMQ (reference sequence). The CDR3 runs 14 residues. UMI-labeled 5' RACE yielded the TRB cDNA libraries. TCRdb reprocessed the 5' RACE reads, with one entry per CDR3 protein and no DNA. The sample includes some 140,000 distinct CDR3 sequences. The sequenced sample consisted of naive CXCR3+ CD8+ T cells from blood. Subset indicated: CD45RO-CCR7+CD27+CD95- naive CD8+ T cells expressing CXCR3 (TNR3+). The chain combines TRBV13 with TRBJ2-1. The TCR was taken from a human donor in good health. Some clones in this sample may be carry-over from other donors' samples. CDR3 amino acids: CASSLIGRFNEQFF.